Listed below are T cell receptor beta chains from one sample, sequenced in a study of T-cell memory formation after mild COVID-19. MiXCR was run by TCRdb on the 5' RACE reads, yielding one entry per CDR3 protein. The sample holds just under 50,000 distinct CDR3 sequences; less than 15% are singletons and the top ten take around 24%. Sample: PBMCs or a T cell subset sorted from them (not recorded which). The receptor set was obtained from a man in his late teens or twenties who had mild COVID-19 (a few samples of this study predate the infection). Cell type and time point are not known. Both conserved end residues are part of each CDR3. Each record gives: V gene, D gene, J gene, clone size, CDR3 DNA, CDR3 protein. A D gene is named only where the DNA matches it firmly. Size values are once, few and many counts, or a class for expanded clones, and some rows have none.

>TRBV30|NA|TRBJ1-1|NA
TGTGCCTGGAGTGTAACCCAGCACACTGAAGCTTTCTTT
CAWSVTQHTEAFF
>TRBV7-8|NA|TRBJ2-1|many
TGTGCCAGCAGCTTAGTCGGGAGCTCCTACAATGAGCAGTTCTTC
CASSLVGSSYNEQFF
>TRBV6-2/TRBV6-3|NA|TRBJ2-1|many
TGTGCCAGCAGTTCCAGGGTTATTCCCTCAGCCTACAATGAGCAGTTCTTC
CASSSRVIPSAYNEQFF
>TRBV2|NA|TRBJ2-7|NA
TGTGCCAGCAGGGGGCTTACCTACGAGCAGTACTTC
CASRGLTYEQYF
>TRBV25-1|TRBD1|TRBJ1-5|few
TGTGCCAGCAGTGATGGGCGACAGGGTAGCAATCAGCCCCAGCATTTT
CASSDGRQGSNQPQHF
>TRBV5-1|NA|TRBJ1-2|few
TGCGCCAGCAGCTACCCCGACAGTTTCTATGGCTACACCTTC
CASSYPDSFYGYTF
>TRBV7-2|TRBD1|TRBJ2-5|many
TGTGCCAGCAGCCACTTCGGACAGGCGAAAGAGACCCAGTACTTC
CASSHFGQAKETQYF
>TRBV12-3/TRBV12-4|NA|TRBJ1-1|few
TGTGCCAGCGGGGATCGCACTGAAGCTTTCTTT
CASGDRTEAFF
>TRBV7-2|NA|TRBJ1-5|NA
TGTGCCAGCAGCTTTAACAGTCCGTATAGCAATCAGCCCCAGCATTTT
CASSFNSPYSNQPQHF
>TRBV6-2/TRBV6-3|NA|TRBJ1-5|NA
TGTGCCAGCAGCCGACCCCCCCAGCCCCAGCATTTT
CASSRPPQPQHF
>TRBV6-5|TRBD1|TRBJ1-2|NA
TGTGCCAGCAGGGGTCAGGGGGCTGGCTATGGCTACACCTTC
CASRGQGAGYGYTF
>TRBV20-1|NA|TRBJ2-5|few
TGCAGTGCTAGGGGTGGGATCGGGGAGACCCAGTACTTC
CSARGGIGETQYF
>TRBV5-1|NA|TRBJ2-7|NA
TGCGCCAGCAGCTTGGCCACAAGGGGCAACGAGCAGTACTTC
CASSLATRGNEQYF
>TRBV6-2/TRBV6-3|NA|TRBJ2-6|few
TGTGCCACCTCTGGGGCCAACGTCCTGACTTTC
CATSGANVLTF
>TRBV6-1|NA|TRBJ1-5|few
TGTGCCAGCAAGTTCGGGGGCTGGCAGCCCCAGCATTTT
CASKFGGWQPQHF
>TRBV18|TRBD2|TRBJ2-2|few
TGTGCCAGCTCGCGACTAGCGGGCCAGAACACCGGGGAGCTGTTTTTT
CASSRLAGQNTGELFF
>TRBV5-1|NA|TRBJ1-5|NA
TGCGCCAGCAGCCCCCTGGGCGGGAATCAGCCCCAGCATTTT
CASSPLGGNQPQHF
>TRBV18|TRBD1|TRBJ2-3|NA
TGTGCCAGCTCCCCGCAGGACAGGGGAAACTCAGATACGCAGTATTTT
CASSPQDRGNSDTQYF
>TRBV5-1|NA|TRBJ2-7|many
TGCGCCAGCAGCTCCCAGGGTAGCCCGGGGGCCTACGAGCAGTACTTC
CASSSQGSPGAYEQYF
>TRBV7-8|NA|TRBJ2-3|few
TGTGCCAGCAGCTTAGCGCCTAATACGCAGTATTTT
CASSLAPNTQYF
>TRBV3-1|TRBD2|TRBJ2-3|NA
TGTGCCAGCAGCCATCGCCTAGCGGTGCAGTATTTT
CASSHRLAVQYF
>TRBV12-3/TRBV12-4|TRBD1|TRBJ2-3|NA
TGTGCCAGCAGTTTAGTAGGACAGGCCACAGATACGCAGTATTTT
CASSLVGQATDTQYF
>TRBV7-8|NA|TRBJ2-1|medium-sized
TGTGCCAGCAGCTTAAGGGGCTCCTACAATGAGCAGTTCTTC
CASSLRGSYNEQFF
>TRBV6-2/TRBV6-3|TRBD1|TRBJ1-6|few
TGTGCCAGCAGTACTCCCAGGGGGAGGAATTCACCCCTCCACTTT
CASSTPRGRNSPLHF
>TRBV7-2|NA|TRBJ1-1|NA
TGTGCCAGCAGCCGAGACCGGACGGCTAACACTGAAGCTTTCTTT
CASSRDRTANTEAFF